The present entry profiles one T cell receptor beta chain with its context. The antigen it recognizes is unknown. Base quality data are lacking; no much larger clone is found one base away. The immunoSEQ Assay, a bias-controlled multiplex PCR, was used to amplify TCRbeta CDR3 regions from genomic DNA. The published analysis was carried out like this. Within the assay, amplification of reference gene primers was used to estimate how many nucleated cells each sample contained. To quantify the absolute abundance of each unique TCRbeta CDR3 rearrangement, sequence reads were collapsed and filtered. Productive Simpson clonality was computed per sample as the square root of Simpson's diversity index over productive rearrangements. TCRdb re-hosts the immuneACCESS table, in-frame sequences only. Its copies lack some clones; in the studies checked, an unresolved V gene accounts for under half of them, and the cause for the rest is not known. That table is the source of V, J and clone size, and D and trimming were worked out from the DNA. The sample table lists roughly 230,000 clones, about 86% of them with a count of one. Roughly 3.2% of the sample lies in the top ten.

Participants in the prospective study were enrolled through a virtual design, were aged roughly 18 to 90 years, and lived in some 24 United States geographic areas. Cohort assignment in the prospective study relied on participant-reported clinical history from a screening survey and a study questionnaire. Recovered participants in ImmuneRACE Cohort 3 were defined by two consecutive negative NP/OP PCR tests, clearance by a healthcare professional, or resolution of symptoms. Mobile phlebotomists in the prospective study collected whole blood, serum and a nasopharyngeal or oropharyngeal swab from every participant. Prospective study participants could optionally give additional blood draws and questionnaires over a roughly 2-month period. Prospective study blood samples were shipped either frozen or at room temperature before DNA extraction. This sample is part of a study of blood T cell repertoires in COVID-19 (dated by TCRdb to the early 2020s). Concerning the study at large: Samples covering the acute and convalescent phases of COVID-19 were provided by collaborators in the United States, Italy and Spain. The material from the prospective study consisted of cDNA or gDNA derived from T cells, B-cell-depleted T cells, or PBMCs. The dataset comprised deeply sampled blood TCRbeta repertoires from subjects exposed to, actively infected with, or recovered from COVID-19. The repertoires were released in a freely available public database meant as a resource for research on the immune response to SARS-CoV-2. Samples were obtained from the ongoing ImmuneRACE study (first 160 participants) and from 1,000 to 1,500 subjects provided by 6 global collaborators. The sample metadata nearly always contained a de-identified subject ID, COVID-19 status, age in years and sex. Where available, HLA class I and class II types were obtained from metadata supplied by the sample provider rather than from assay-based typing. Broad study findings and their caveats: The quantity of clinical and demographic metadata differed by source and by participant and was supplied without curation.

Trimming takes 1 base from V and 9 bases from J, and the germline ends sit 10 bases apart. In the germline V gene (reference sequence), CDR1 corresponds to LNHDA and CDR2 to SQIVND. The CDR3 goes from the cysteine to the phenylalanine over 13 residues. Kept here is only the CDR3 DNA, which spans 39 bases and is read in frame from base 1. Sequencing was performed on PBMCs or T cells enriched from blood (not recorded which). The receptor chain draws on TRBV19 and TRBJ2-1; a weak D assignment points to TRBD1 (5 bases agree). The source of this sequence is a man over 45 who had recovered from COVID-19. The encoded CDR3 is CASSIGPQGEQFF. The bases read TGTGCCAGTAGTATAGGCCCCCAGGGTGAGCAGTTCTTC.